A single sample gave rise to the 28 T cell receptor beta chains below, sequenced in a study of blood T cell repertoires in COVID-19. Measured with immunoSEQ multiplex PCR; TCRdb has only the in-frame clones, and not every one. The sample has a few hundred thousand clones, roughly 84% seen once. Sequencing input: PBMCs or T cells enriched from blood (not recorded which). The source of these receptors is a woman aged 25 to 39 who had recovered from COVID-19.

The chain recombines TRBV19 with TRBJ1-1; the D gene is possibly TRBD1 (5 bases). Trimming took off 7 bases at V and 8 bases at J, with 11 bases between the two ends. CDR1 LNHDA and CDR2 SQIVND come from the germline V gene (reference sequence). The CDR3 contains 11 residues. The CDR3 sequence is CASTWAGEAFF. CDR3 nucleotides: TGTGCCAGTACTTGGGCAGGGGAAGCTTTCTTT.

The chain carries TRBV5-1 and TRBJ1-1; maybe TRBD1 (5 bases). Per germline, CDR1 SGHRS and CDR2 YFSETQ. V was pared by 0 bases and J by 4 bases, with 10 bases between. The CDR3 covers 14 residues. CDR3 coding DNA: TGCGCCAGCAGCTTGGAAGGGGCGCCCACTGAAGCTTTCTTT. It yields the protein CASSLEGAPTEAFF.

This clone was seen a few times. The rearrangement joins TRBV7-2 to TRBJ1-5; unclear D gene. There are 14 residues in the CDR3. From germline, CDR1 is SGHTA and CDR2 FQGNSA. V shed 5 bases and J shed 9 bases, with 17 bases lying between them. The DNA for the CDR3 is TGTGCCAGCAGCCTACTGGGGTCCGGGAGGCCCCAGCATTTT. It encodes CASSLLGSGRPQHF.

The chain combines TRBV27 with TRBJ2-3; TRBD1 matches at 8 bases. CDR3 length: 11 residues. CDR1 is MNHEY, CDR2 SMNVEV, per germline (reference sequence). CDR3 loop: CSGGTPYTQYF. The CDR3 DNA is TGTTCAGGGGGCACCCCCTATACGCAGTATTTT.

The V call is TRBV28, the J call TRBJ1-2, with 11 positions matching TRBD1. The CDR3 totals 15 residues. Germline V lookup: CDR1 MDHEN, CDR2 SYDVKM. The trim removed 3 bases at V and 4 bases at J, leaving 4 bases unmatched. CDR3 region: CASSLGTGGFYGYTF. CDR3 in DNA: TGTGCCAGCAGTTTGGGGACAGGGGGATTCTATGGCTACACCTTC.

This rearrangement joins TRBV12-3 or TRBV12-4 to TRBJ1-1, with 9 bases lining up with TRBD1. V lost 5 bases and J lost 11; bases outside the gene matches: 6. The CDR3 is 12 residues long. The CDR3 DNA is TGTGCCAGCAGTCAGACAGGGGGTCACGCTTTCTTT. Translating gives CASSQTGGHAFF.

The chain couples TRBV21-1 to TRBJ1-5. TRBV21-1 counts as a pseudogene. The CDR3 has 17 amino acids. CDR3 nucleotides: TGTGCCAGCAGCACACCCCCCCGGGGGGGAAGCAATCAGCCCCAGCATTTT. This sequence encodes CASSTPPRGGSNQPQHF.

The chain couples TRBV28 to TRBJ2-5; TRBD2 matches 9 bases. From germline, CDR1 is MDHEN and CDR2 SYDVKM. V lost 3 bases and J lost 2; bases outside the gene matches: 16. CDR3 size: 19 residues. The CDR3 protein is CASSFFPPGGSGGQETQYF. The CDR3, as DNA: TGTGCCAGCAGTTTTTTTCCCCCCGGAGGTAGCGGGGGACAAGAGACCCAGTACTTC.

The chain links TRBV6-5 to TRBJ2-7, with D tentatively TRBD2 (7 bases). The CDR3 totals 15 residues. The germline V gene has CDR1 MNHEY and CDR2 SVGAGI. Trimming left V 2 bases short and J 4 bases short, with 15 bases between. CDR3 nucleotides: TGTGCCAGCAGTTACGGGGGGGGCGAGGGTTACGAGCAGTACTTC. Encoded protein: CASSYGGGEGYEQYF.

This chain connects TRBV30 to TRBJ2-5; D not certain. The CDR3 extends over 11 amino acids. The V gene's germline CDR1 is GTSNPN and CDR2 SVGIG (reference sequence). Between the trimmed V and J ends, which lost 4 bases and 2 bases, there was a span of 5 bases. CDR3 residues: CAWTLQETQYF. The CDR3 DNA is TGTGCCTGGACCTTACAAGAGACCCAGTACTTC.

The rearrangement joins TRBV28 to TRBJ2-1; D is ambiguous. Germline assignment: CDR1 MDHEN and CDR2 SYDVKM. The length of the CDR3 is 11 residues. Trimming cost V 4 bases and J 7 bases, with 5 bases left between them. CDR3 sequence reads: CASSYTNEQFF. The CDR3 nucleotides read TGTGCCAGCAGTTACACGAATGAGCAGTTCTTC.

The gene calls are TRBV10-2 and TRBJ1-2, with D unclear. In germline, CDR1 is WSHSY, CDR2 SAAADI. The CDR3 consists of 13 residues. The V gene lost 0 bases and the J gene lost 4 bases, with 6 bases spanning the gap. The CDR3 loop is CASSESEGYGYTF. For the CDR3, the DNA is TGCGCCAGCAGTGAGTCTGAGGGCTATGGCTACACCTTC.

This clone occurred once. This chain connects TRBV18 to TRBJ1-6, with 8 nucleotides matching TRBD1. Germline assignment: CDR1 KGHSH and CDR2 LQKENI. The CDR3 is 14 residues long. Trimming took 4 bases from V and 5 from J; bases not matched to a gene: 1. DNA of the CDR3: TGTGCCAGCTCACAGGACAGGGATAATTCACCCCTCCACTTT. Protein sequence: CASSQDRDNSPLHF.

The genes are TRBV28 and TRBJ2-5; D ambiguous. Germline assignment: CDR1 MDHEN and CDR2 SYDVKM. The CDR3 runs 13 residues. The V and J ends lost 5 bases and 4 bases respectively, with 11 bases between them. As DNA, the CDR3 is TGTGCCAGCAGTAACCTCTTCGGAGAGACCCAGTACTTC. It codes for CASSNLFGETQYF.

In DNA form, the CDR3 reads TGTGCCAGCAGCTTCAGCGGGAGCTTTAATCAGCCCCAGCATTTT. This gives the protein CASSFSGSFNQPQHF. The chain combines TRBV7-8 with TRBJ1-5, with no clear D. This CDR3 comprises 15 residues. Germline V CDR1 and CDR2: SGHVS, FQNEAQ. V dropped 3 bases and J dropped 4 bases, with 13 bases sitting between them.

This CDR3 reads CAISESRQLYTEAFF. The DNA of the CDR3 is TGTGCCATCAGTGAGTCGAGACAGCTTTACACTGAAGCTTTCTTT. J is TRBJ1-1 and V is TRBV10-3, with D tentatively TRBD1 (5 bases). The germline gives CDR1 ENHRY, CDR2 SYGVKD. This CDR3 contains 15 residues. Trimming removed 0 bases from V and 3 bases from J, with 11 bases in between.

About this clone itself: The sample has other DNA sequences that encode this CDR3 too. The chain is built from TRBV27 and TRBJ1-1; possible D gene TRBD1, 6 bases. This CDR3 has 14 residues. Deletions cut 6 bases from V and 0 bases from J, with 11 bases between. In germline, CDR1 is MNHEY, CDR2 SMNVEV (reference sequence). The CDR3 is CASRAGTLNTEAFF. The CDR3 DNA reads as TGTGCCAGCAGGGCCGGGACATTGAACACTGAAGCTTTCTTT.

The V gene is TRBV5-5, the J gene TRBJ2-5, with a weak D call TRBD1 (5 bases). Germline V lookup: CDR1 SGHKS, CDR2 YYEKEE (reference sequence). Trimming took 1 base from V and 3 from J, leaving 10 bases between them. This CDR3 is 14 amino acids long. The CDR3 DNA is TGTGCCAGCAGCTTGAAGGCCAGGGAAGAGACCCAGTACTTC. Residues: CASSLKAREETQYF.

This clone was counted a single time. The chain uses TRBV5-1 and TRBJ2-3; TRBD2 agrees at 8 bases. After removal of 0 bases from V and 2 bases from J, the junction contained 5 bases not matched to a gene. Germline CDR1 is SGHRS and CDR2 is YFSETQ. CDR3 size: 16 residues. The CDR3 sequence is CASSLEKRGHTDTQYF. DNA for the CDR3: TGCGCCAGCAGCTTGGAGAAGCGGGGGCACACAGATACGCAGTATTTT.

This chain links TRBV21-1 with TRBJ2-3; the table's TRBD2 call for D was not verified on the DNA. TRBV21-1 is classified as a pseudogene. The CDR3 runs 14 residues. The CDR3: CASSKDVRTDTQYF. CDR3 in DNA: TGTGCCAGCAGCAAAGACGTGAGGACAGATACGCAGTATTTT.

V is TRBV11-2 and J is TRBJ2-5, with 10 nucleotides matching TRBD1. The germline CDR1 and CDR2 sequences are SGHAT and FQNNGV. The CDR3 spans 15 residues. Losses at the gene ends were 1 base for V and 5 bases for J; bases not matched to a gene: 4. The CDR3 coding sequence is TGTGCCAGCAGCTTAGCAGGGACAGGGGACGAGACCCAGTACTTC. It is translated as CASSLAGTGDETQYF. The full variable domain, rest sourced from reference TRBV11-2 and TRBJ2-5, is EAGVAQSPRYKIIEKRQSVAFWCNPISGHATLYWYQQILGQGPKLLIQFQNNGVVDDSQLPKDRFSAERLKGVDSTLKIQPAKLEDSAVYLCASSLAGTGDETQYFGPGTRLLVL.

The chain is built from TRBV12-3 or TRBV12-4 and TRBJ1-6; D possibly corresponds to TRBD1 (5 bases). V was pared by 3 bases and J by 10 bases, with 10 bases between. The length of the CDR3 is 13 residues. The DNA for the CDR3 is TGTGCCAGCAGTTTCGACGGGGGATCACCCCTCCACTTT. As protein: CASSFDGGSPLHF.

As concerns this clone: This sample includes further DNA sequences coding for the same CDR3. The gene calls are TRBV9 and TRBJ2-1; 9 nucleotides line up with TRBD1. The CDR3 is made up of 15 amino acids. Trimming removed 2 bases from V and 0 bases from J; junction bases left unmatched: 0. CDR1 is SGDLS, CDR2 YYNGEE, per germline. The CDR3 bases are TGTGCCAGCAGCGTGGGACAGGGCTCCTACAATGAGCAGTTCTTC. Protein: CASSVGQGSYNEQFF.

The chain employs TRBV27 and TRBJ1-4, with D perhaps matching TRBD1 (5 bases). Trimming removed 4 bases from V and 6 bases from J, with 12 bases in between. CDR1 and CDR2 from the germline V gene are MNHEY and SMNVEV (reference sequence). There are 14 residues in the CDR3. Written as DNA, the CDR3 is TGTGCCAGCAGTTCGGCTCGGGGGGATGAAAAACTGTTTTTT. As protein: CASSSARGDEKLFF.

The rearrangement uses TRBV25-1 and TRBJ1-1; D remains unclear. From germline, CDR1 is MGHDK and CDR2 SYGVNS. This CDR3 contains 14 residues. Trimming removed 1 base at V and 1 base at J, with 7 bases between. The CDR3 protein is CASSESVRNTEAFF. Written as DNA, the CDR3 is TGTGCCAGCAGTGAATCTGTGAGGAACACTGAAGCTTTCTTT.

The V gene is TRBV5-1, the J gene TRBJ1-3, with 11 positions matching TRBD1. The CDR3 covers 19 residues. Trimming took 3 bases from V and 0 from J; bases not matched to a gene: 11. In germline, CDR1 is SGHRS, CDR2 YFSETQ. As DNA, the CDR3 is TGCGCCAGCAGCTACGGGACAGGGGGGAGCCTTAGCTCTGGAAACACCATATATTTT. Amino acid sequence: CASSYGTGGSLSSGNTIYF.

This clone was detected once. V usage is TRBV7-8 and J usage is TRBJ1-2; tentatively, D is TRBD1 (5 bases). Between the trimmed V and J ends, which lost 1 base and 7 bases, there was a span of 10 bases. Germline loops: CDR1 SGHVS, CDR2 FQNEAQ. This CDR3 contains 13 residues. The chain's CDR3 is CASSLEVGGGYTF. CDR3 coding DNA: TGTGCCAGCAGCTTAGAGGTCGGGGGTGGCTACACCTTC.

The chain is built from TRBV25-1 and TRBJ1-1, with 8 bases lining up with TRBD1. The ends lost 1 base at V and 4 bases at J; junction bases unmatched: 2. Germline assignment: CDR1 MGHDK and CDR2 SYGVNS. This CDR3 region has 14 residues. The CDR3 DNA follows: TGTGCCAGCAGTGAATTGGACAGGGCCACTGAAGCTTTCTTT. It specifies CASSELDRATEAFF.